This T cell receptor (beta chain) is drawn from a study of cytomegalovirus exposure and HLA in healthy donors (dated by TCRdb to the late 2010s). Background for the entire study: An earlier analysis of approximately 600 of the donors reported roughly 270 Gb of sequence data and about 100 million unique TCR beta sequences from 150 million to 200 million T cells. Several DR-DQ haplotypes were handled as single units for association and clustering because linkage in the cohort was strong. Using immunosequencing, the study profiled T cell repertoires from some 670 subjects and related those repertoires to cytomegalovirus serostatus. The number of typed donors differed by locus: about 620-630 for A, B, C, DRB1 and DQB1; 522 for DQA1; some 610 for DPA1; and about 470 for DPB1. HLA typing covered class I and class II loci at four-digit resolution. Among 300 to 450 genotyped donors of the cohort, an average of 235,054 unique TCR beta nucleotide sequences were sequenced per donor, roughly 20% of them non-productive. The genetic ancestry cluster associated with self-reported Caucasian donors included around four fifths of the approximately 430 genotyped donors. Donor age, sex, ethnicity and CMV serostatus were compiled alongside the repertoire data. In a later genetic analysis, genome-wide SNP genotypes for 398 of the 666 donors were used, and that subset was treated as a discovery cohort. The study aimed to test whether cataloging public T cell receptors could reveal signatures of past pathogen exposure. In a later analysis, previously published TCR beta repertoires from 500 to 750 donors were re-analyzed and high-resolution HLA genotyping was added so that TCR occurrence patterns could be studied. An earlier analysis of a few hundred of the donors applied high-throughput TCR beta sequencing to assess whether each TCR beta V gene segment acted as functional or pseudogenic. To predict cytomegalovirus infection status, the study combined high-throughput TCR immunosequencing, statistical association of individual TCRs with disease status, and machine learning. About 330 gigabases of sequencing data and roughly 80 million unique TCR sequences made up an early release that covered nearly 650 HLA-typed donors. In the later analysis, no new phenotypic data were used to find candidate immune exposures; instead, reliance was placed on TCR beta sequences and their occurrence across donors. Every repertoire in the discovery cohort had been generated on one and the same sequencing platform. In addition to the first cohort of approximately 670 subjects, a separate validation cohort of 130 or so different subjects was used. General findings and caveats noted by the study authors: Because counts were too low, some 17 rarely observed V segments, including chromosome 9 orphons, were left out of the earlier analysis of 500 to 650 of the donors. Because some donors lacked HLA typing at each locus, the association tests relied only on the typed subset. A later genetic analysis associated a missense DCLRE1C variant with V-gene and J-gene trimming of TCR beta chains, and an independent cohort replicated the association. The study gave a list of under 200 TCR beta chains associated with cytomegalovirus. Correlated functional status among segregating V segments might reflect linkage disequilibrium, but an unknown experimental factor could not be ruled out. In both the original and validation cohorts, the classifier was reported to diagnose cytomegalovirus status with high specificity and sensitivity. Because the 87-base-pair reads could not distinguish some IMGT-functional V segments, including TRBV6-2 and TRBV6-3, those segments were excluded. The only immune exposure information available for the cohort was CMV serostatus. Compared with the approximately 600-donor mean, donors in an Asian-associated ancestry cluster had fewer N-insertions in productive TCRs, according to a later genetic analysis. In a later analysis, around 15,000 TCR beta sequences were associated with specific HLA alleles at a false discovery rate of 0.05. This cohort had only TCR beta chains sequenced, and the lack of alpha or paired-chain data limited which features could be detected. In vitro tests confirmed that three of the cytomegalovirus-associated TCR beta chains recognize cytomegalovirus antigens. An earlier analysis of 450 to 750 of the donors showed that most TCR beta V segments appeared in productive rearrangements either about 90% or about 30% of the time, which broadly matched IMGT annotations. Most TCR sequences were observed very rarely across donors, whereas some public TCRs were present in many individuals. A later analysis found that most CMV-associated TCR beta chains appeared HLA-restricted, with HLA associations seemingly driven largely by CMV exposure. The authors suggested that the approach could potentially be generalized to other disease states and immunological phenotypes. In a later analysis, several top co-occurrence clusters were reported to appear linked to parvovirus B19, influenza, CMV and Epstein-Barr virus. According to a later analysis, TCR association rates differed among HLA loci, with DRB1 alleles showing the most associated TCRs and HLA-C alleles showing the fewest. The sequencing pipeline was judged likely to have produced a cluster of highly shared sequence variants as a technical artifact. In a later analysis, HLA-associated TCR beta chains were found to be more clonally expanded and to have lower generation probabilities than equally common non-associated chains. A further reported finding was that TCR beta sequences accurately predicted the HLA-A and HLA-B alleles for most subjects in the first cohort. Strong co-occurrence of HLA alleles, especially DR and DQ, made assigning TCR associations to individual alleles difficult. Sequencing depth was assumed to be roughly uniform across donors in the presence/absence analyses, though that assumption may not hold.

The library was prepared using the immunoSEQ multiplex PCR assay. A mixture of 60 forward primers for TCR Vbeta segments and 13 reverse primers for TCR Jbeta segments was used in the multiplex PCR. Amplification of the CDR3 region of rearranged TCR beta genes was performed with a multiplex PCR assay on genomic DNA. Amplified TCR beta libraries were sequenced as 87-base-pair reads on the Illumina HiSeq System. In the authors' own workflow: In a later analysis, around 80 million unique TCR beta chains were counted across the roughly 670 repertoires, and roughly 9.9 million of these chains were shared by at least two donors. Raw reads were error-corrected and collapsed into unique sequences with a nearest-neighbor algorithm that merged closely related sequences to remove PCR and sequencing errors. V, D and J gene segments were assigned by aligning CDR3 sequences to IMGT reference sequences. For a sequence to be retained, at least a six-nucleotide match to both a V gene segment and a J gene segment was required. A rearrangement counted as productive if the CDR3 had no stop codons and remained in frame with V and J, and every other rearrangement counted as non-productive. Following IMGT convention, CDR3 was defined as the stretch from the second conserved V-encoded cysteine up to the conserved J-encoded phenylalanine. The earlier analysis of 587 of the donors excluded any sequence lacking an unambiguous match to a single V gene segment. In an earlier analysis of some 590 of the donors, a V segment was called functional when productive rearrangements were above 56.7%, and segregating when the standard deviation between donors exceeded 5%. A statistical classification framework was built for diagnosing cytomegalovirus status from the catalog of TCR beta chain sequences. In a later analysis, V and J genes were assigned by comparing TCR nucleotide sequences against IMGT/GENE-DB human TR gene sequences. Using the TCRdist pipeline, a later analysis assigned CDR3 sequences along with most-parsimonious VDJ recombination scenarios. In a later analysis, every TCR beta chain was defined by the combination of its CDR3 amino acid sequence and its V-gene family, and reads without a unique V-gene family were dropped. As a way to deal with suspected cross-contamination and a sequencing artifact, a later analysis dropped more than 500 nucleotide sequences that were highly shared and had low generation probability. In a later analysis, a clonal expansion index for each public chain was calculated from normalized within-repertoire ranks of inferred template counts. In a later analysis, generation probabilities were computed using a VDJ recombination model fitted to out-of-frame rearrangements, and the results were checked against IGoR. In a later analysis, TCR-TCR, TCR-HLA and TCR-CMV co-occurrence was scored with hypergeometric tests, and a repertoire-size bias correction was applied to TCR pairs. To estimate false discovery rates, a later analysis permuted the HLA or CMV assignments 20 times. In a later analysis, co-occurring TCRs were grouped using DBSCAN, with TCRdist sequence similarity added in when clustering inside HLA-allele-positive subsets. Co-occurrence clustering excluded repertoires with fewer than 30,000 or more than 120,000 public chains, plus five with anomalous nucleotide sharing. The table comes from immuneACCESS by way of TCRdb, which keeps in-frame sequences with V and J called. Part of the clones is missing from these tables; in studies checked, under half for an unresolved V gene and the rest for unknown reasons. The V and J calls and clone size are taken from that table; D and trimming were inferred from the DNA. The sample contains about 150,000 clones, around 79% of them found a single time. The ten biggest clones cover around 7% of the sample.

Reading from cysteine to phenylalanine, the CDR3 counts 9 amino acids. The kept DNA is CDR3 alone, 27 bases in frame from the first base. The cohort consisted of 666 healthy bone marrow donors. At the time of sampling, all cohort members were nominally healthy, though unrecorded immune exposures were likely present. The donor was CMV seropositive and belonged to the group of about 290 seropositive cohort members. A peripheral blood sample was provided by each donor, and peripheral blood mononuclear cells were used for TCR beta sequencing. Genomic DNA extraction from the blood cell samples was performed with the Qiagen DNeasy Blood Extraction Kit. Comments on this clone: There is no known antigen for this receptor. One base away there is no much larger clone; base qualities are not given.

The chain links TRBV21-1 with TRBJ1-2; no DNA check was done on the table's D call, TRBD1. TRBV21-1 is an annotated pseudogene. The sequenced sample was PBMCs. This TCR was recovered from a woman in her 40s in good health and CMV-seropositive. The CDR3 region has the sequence CARYNGYTF. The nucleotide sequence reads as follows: TGTGCCCGTTACAATGGCTACACCTTC.